This is a list of T cell receptor beta chains from one sample in a study of siplizumab effects on memory and regulatory T cells. Using immunoSEQ multiplex PCR, the repertoire was profiled, and TCRdb retains in-frame clones only, with some absent. The sample holds just over 50,000 clones, about 97% seen once. What was sequenced was naive CD4+ T cells sorted from blood. Source of these receptors: a human donor in good health. CDR3s include the opening cysteine and the closing phenylalanine or tryptophan. The order of the fields is clone size, V gene, D gene, J gene, CDR3 DNA, CDR3 protein. The D gene is left open where the match is weak. Size tells how often a clone was seen (once, few, many) or the class of an expanded clone, and some rows leave it out.

-,TRBV19,TRBD2,TRBJ2-1,TGTGCCAGTAGTATCGGGACTAGCGGCATCAATGAGCAGTTCTTC,CASSIGTSGINEQFF
-,TRBV4-1,TRBD2,TRBJ2-7,TGCGCCAGCAGCCAAGGGGTACTAGCGGGAGGTTCCGAGCAGTACTTC,CASSQGVLAGGSEQYF
-,TRBV18,-,TRBJ1-2,TGTGCCAGCTCACCCCAGACAGACTATGGCTACACCTTC,CASSPQTDYGYTF
-,TRBV7-3,-,TRBJ2-1,TGTGCCAGCAGCTTAGGACCCAGGGATGAGCAGTTCTTC,CASSLGPRDEQFF
-,TRBV5-1,TRBD2,TRBJ2-5,TGCGCCAGCAGCTGGGGACTAGAAGAGACCCAGTACTTC,CASSWGLEETQYF
-,TRBV28,-,TRBJ2-7,TGTGCCAGCAGCCGTACCTACGAGCAGTACTTC,CASSRTYEQYF
-,TRBV7-9,-,TRBJ1-1,TGTGCCAGCAGCCCTGCCCAGTTTCACGAAGCTTTCTTT,CASSPAQFHEAFF
once,TRBV11-3,-,TRBJ2-7,TGTGCCAGCAGCCCACCCTCGGGCTCTTCGGGGCCCGAGCAGTACTTC,CASSPPSGSSGPEQYF
-,TRBV5-8,TRBD1,TRBJ1-2,TGTGCCAGCAGCCCAGACAGACAGGGAAGGAACTATGGCTACACCTTC,CASSPDRQGRNYGYTF
-,TRBV5-1,-,TRBJ2-3,TGCGCCAGCAGCTCGCTCTATAACTCAGATACGCAGTATTTT,CASSSLYNSDTQYF
-,TRBV6-5,TRBD2,TRBJ2-5,TGTGCCAGCAGCCGACTAGCGGGAGGGCAGACCCAGTACTTC,CASSRLAGGQTQYF
-,TRBV2,-,TRBJ2-7,TGTGCCAGCGACCTCAGGGGAGTCGAGCAGTACTTC,CASDLRGVEQYF
-,TRBV5-1,-,TRBJ1-4,TGCGCCAGCAGCTTGGGGGGTAATAATGAAAAACTGTTTTTT,CASSLGGNNEKLFF
-,TRBV19,-,TRBJ2-1,TGTGCCAGTAGCCGACAATCTAGAGGGGGGGACAATGAGCAGTTCTTC,CASSRQSRGGDNEQFF
-,TRBV10-1,-,TRBJ2-7,TGCGCCAGCAGTGTCGCAGCCACCTACGAGCAGTACTTC,CASSVAATYEQYF
-,TRBV28,TRBD1,TRBJ1-4,TGTGCCAGCAGTTTAGTGCGACAGGGTGGTCCCACTAATGAAAAACTGTTTTTT,CASSLVRQGGPTNEKLFF
-,TRBV4-1,-,TRBJ2-3,TGCGCCAGCAGCCCAGGGGGCGGGAGGGCCCGGACAGATACGCAGTATTTT,CASSPGGGRARTDTQYF
-,TRBV19,TRBD2,TRBJ2-1,TGTGCCAGTGACCCGGGACTAGCGGCGTACAATGAGCAGTTCTTC,CASDPGLAAYNEQFF
once,TRBV4-3,TRBD1,TRBJ2-3,TGCGCCACCCCCTTTTATTACAGGGGGCGCAGGGATACGCAGTATTTT,CATPFYYRGRRDTQYF
-,TRBV27,-,TRBJ2-7,TGTGCCAGCAGTTTAAAGGCCCGAGAATACGAGCAGTACTTC,CASSLKAREYEQYF
-,TRBV25-1,-,TRBJ2-7,TGTGCCAGCAGTGACTGGGGGTACGAGCAGTACTTC,CASSDWGYEQYF
-,TRBV5-4,-,TRBJ2-5,TGTGCCAGCAGTTTCACTAGGAGAGAGACCCAGTACTTC,CASSFTRRETQYF
-,TRBV7-8,-,TRBJ1-5,TGTGCCAGCAGCACCGGGACGGGAAATCAGCCCCAGCATTTT,CASSTGTGNQPQHF
-,TRBV16,-,TRBJ2-1,TGTGCCAGCAGCCCATCGGGCCGCTCCTACAATGAGCAGTTCTTC,CASSPSGRSYNEQFF
-,TRBV4-1,-,TRBJ2-2,TGCGCCAGCAGCCGGCCTGGGTGGGGGGAGCTGTTTTTT,CASSRPGWGELFF
-,TRBV2,TRBD1,TRBJ1-1,TGTGCCAGCAGTGACCACAGGGGGCTCGACCCTGAAGCTTTCTTT,CASSDHRGLDPEAFF
once,TRBV5-1,-,TRBJ2-7,TGCGCCAGCAGCTTGGACGAGGGCCGGACCTACGAGCAGTACTTC,CASSLDEGRTYEQYF
-,TRBV5-8,TRBD2,TRBJ2-1,TGTGCCAGCAGCCACCTCTACGGGACTAGCGGGATCAATGAGCAGTTCTTC,CASSHLYGTSGINEQFF
-,TRBV7-7,-,TRBJ2-6,TGTGCTAGCAGCTCCGGGTCCCGCGGGGCCAACGTCCTGACTTTC,CASSSGSRGANVLTF
-,TRBV9,TRBD2,TRBJ2-1,TGTGCCAGCAGCCGATCCGGGACTAGCTTTTCTGAGCAGTTCTTC,CASSRSGTSFSEQFF
once,TRBV5-1,-,TRBJ2-3,TGCGCCAGCAGCACGTTGACGGGGGGCACAGATACGCAGTATTTT,CASSTLTGGTDTQYF
-,TRBV30,TRBD1,TRBJ2-7,TGTGCCTGGAGGACAGGGATCGAGCAGTACTTC,CAWRTGIEQYF
-,TRBV9,-,TRBJ2-5,TGTGCCAGCAGCGTAGGCCCTTTTGCGGTCCAAGAGACCCAGTACTTC,CASSVGPFAVQETQYF
-,TRBV7-2,-,TRBJ1-6,TGTGCCAGCAGCTTAGCTCCCCCGCCCAATTCACCCCTCCACTTT,CASSLAPPPNSPLHF
-,TRBV6-5,TRBD1,TRBJ2-7,TGTGCCAGCAGTTACTCCACGACAGGGGTTGAGCAGTACTTC,CASSYSTTGVEQYF
-,TRBV6-5,TRBD1,TRBJ2-5,TGTGCCAGCAGTTACAGTAGGGGGCTAGGGACCCAGTACTTC,CASSYSRGLGTQYF
-,TRBV6-6,TRBD1,TRBJ2-7,TGTGCCAGCAGTTACAGACAGGGCGGTGTCTACGAGCAGTACTTC,CASSYRQGGVYEQYF
-,TRBV9,-,TRBJ2-1,TGTGCCAGCAGCGTAGCCCAAAGCTCCTACAATGAGCAGTTCTTC,CASSVAQSSYNEQFF
-,TRBV15,-,TRBJ1-5,TGTGCCACCAGCAGGCGGAGGGTGGACCAGCCCCAGCATTTT,CATSRRRVDQPQHF
-,TRBV5-1,TRBD2,TRBJ2-7,TGCGCCAGCAGCTTGGTAGCGGGCAGCTCCTACGAGCAGTACTTC,CASSLVAGSSYEQYF
-,TRBV2,-,TRBJ1-3,TGTGCCAGCAGAGCTACAGGGAGCTCTGGAAACACCATATATTTT,CASRATGSSGNTIYF
-,TRBV4-3,-,TRBJ1-2,TGCGCCAGCAGCCAAGATAGCACAGGACCCTTCTATGGCTACACCTTC,CASSQDSTGPFYGYTF
-,TRBV7-9,-,TRBJ1-1,TGTGCCAGCAGCATAACAGGAGCCACTGAAGCTTTCTTT,CASSITGATEAFF
once,TRBV11-3,-,TRBJ1-1,TGTGCCAGCAGCCCCCATCAGGGAATATTCGGGGGAGGTATAACTGAAGCTTTCTTT,CASSPHQGIFGGGITEAFF
-,TRBV2,-,TRBJ1-2,TGTGCCAGCAGTGAGCTCAGGGAGAGGGATGGCTACACCTTC,CASSELRERDGYTF
-,TRBV5-6,TRBD2,TRBJ2-2,TGTGCCAGCAGCTTTGGAGGGAGGGCGACCGGGGAGCTGTTTTTT,CASSFGGRATGELFF
few,TRBV25-1,-,TRBJ1-1,TGTGCCAGCAGTGAATTGGGGTACACTGAAGCTTTCTTT,CASSELGYTEAFF